Sequencing of this TCR beta chain was carried out in a study of T-cell reconstitution after alpha-beta-depleted transplantation in children. Preparation of the TCRbeta library was carried out with unique molecular identifiers. Using its own MiXCR run on the PCR reads, TCRdb lists one record per CDR3 protein. The table lists 200,000 to 300,000 distinct CDR3 sequences, about a quarter of them singletons, with 2.6% in the top ten. Broader study findings: Reportedly, only several hundred clones from non-depleted graft cells drove alpha-beta T-cell counts at about two months. A year had passed since transplant, and T-cell counts and diversity by then came mostly from newly produced T cells. High day-60 TCRbeta diversity in some patients came from surviving recipient T cells and thymic progenitors.

The V end lost 3 bases, the J end lost 6 bases, and 9 bases lay between the germline ends. CDR3 size: 11 residues. Germline V gives CDR1 DFQATT, CDR2 SNEGSKA (reference sequence). In its sample, this clonotype was seen a few times. Its antigen is unidentified. The sequences come from PBMCs, collected before TCRalphabeta/CD19-depleted stem cell transplant. The TCR sequence derives from a girl aged 2-9 years with Fanconi anemia, due to receive a stem cell transplant. This rearrangement joins TRBV20-1 to TRBJ2-7, with D perhaps matching TRBD2 (6 bases). CDR3: CSARTRGEQYF. CDR3 DNA: TGCAGTGCTAGGACTAGAGGCGAGCAGTACTTC.